These 20 T cell receptor beta chains came from one sample sequenced in a study of spatial heterogeneity in lung cancer. For these receptors, no antigen is known. Findings of the study overall: Within tumors, counts of expanded alpha and beta TCRs tracked tumor mutation counts.

TCRdb processed the 5' RACE reads anew with MiXCR; each CDR3 protein has one entry. This sample has about 7,900 distinct CDR3 sequences, with around 6.7% found just once. Time point noted: sample taken at primary tumor resection. This sample comprised lung tumor tissue, obtained at surgery. The origin of the receptors is a female donor with early-stage non-small cell lung cancer.

This clonotype was seen ten or more times. The gene calls are TRBV7-2 and TRBJ2-7, with 10 bases matching TRBD2. Germline trimming cut 5 bases from V and 4 bases from J; bases unmatched to any gene: 11. CDR3 length: 16 amino acids. Germline-derived CDR1 and CDR2 are SGHTA and FQGNSA. CDR3 in amino acids: CASSAPSQREGYEQYF. CDR3 bases: TGTGCCAGCAGCGCCCCCTCCCAGCGGGAGGGTTACGAGCAGTACTTC.

This clonotype was counted at least ten times. The J gene is TRBJ2-7, the V gene TRBV5-1; 9 bases fit TRBD2. Germline values: CDR1 SGHRS, CDR2 YFSETQ. V lost 0 bases and J lost 6; bases outside the gene matches: 13. There are 17 residues in the CDR3. The CDR3 nucleotides are TGCGCCAGCAGCTTGGGCGGGAGGGCCCTAAAACCCCTCGAGCAGTACTTC. Protein: CASSLGGRALKPLEQYF.

By frequency in the sample, this clonotype is medium-sized. The chain uses TRBV7-3 and TRBJ2-1; the D gene is possibly TRBD2 (6 bases). Germline values: CDR1 SGHTA, CDR2 FQGTGA. Trimming removed 5 bases from V and 5 bases from J, with 16 bases in between. CDR3 length equals 15 residues. The CDR3 is CASSRDSLDHNEQFF. CDR3 sequence (DNA): TGTGCCAGCAGCCGGGACTCATTGGACCACAATGAGCAGTTCTTC.

This clonotype was found many times. This sequence joins TRBV7-2 and TRBJ2-5, with unresolved D. V lost 1 base, J lost 5 bases, and 11 bases lay in between. This CDR3 is 14 amino acids long. In germline, CDR1 is SGHTA, CDR2 FQGNSA. The CDR3 here is CASSLVGLLETQYF. The CDR3 DNA sequence: TGTGCCAGCAGCTTAGTCGGCCTTCTCGAGACCCAGTACTTC.

The sample holds one count of this clonotype. The chain has TRBV11-2 and TRBJ2-7, with TRBD2 identical over 11 bases. The CDR3 has 15 residues. Germline CDR1 is SGHAT and CDR2 is FQNNGV. Unmatched junction bases numbered 4, after V lost 2 bases and J lost 4 bases. CDR3 in amino acids: CASSLQLAGGYEQYF. As DNA, the CDR3 is TGTGCCAGCAGCTTACAGCTAGCGGGAGGATACGAGCAGTACTTC.

In this sample, this clonotype turned up many times. The genes are TRBV24-1 and TRBJ2-3; no clear D gene. Germline values: CDR1 KGHDR, CDR2 SFDVKD. The length of the CDR3 is 15 residues. The V gene lost 1 base and the J gene lost 0 bases, with 7 bases spanning the gap. As DNA, the CDR3 is TGTGCCACCAGTGATTTTGGTAGCAGCACAGATACGCAGTATTTT. It codes for CATSDFGSSTDTQYF.

This clonotype was counted a few times. The V call is TRBV30, the J call TRBJ1-6; TRBD1 matches 9 bases. Trimming at V came to 5 bases and at J to 8 bases, leaving 7 bases not matched to a gene. The CDR3 runs to 14 residues. Germline V gene data show CDR1 as GTSNPN and CDR2 as SVGIG (reference sequence). The CDR3, as DNA: TGTGCCTGGCGTTGGCGGACAGGGGATTCACCCCTCCACTTT. This codes for CAWRWRTGDSPLHF.

Ten or more counts support this clonotype. The chain combines TRBV6-1 with TRBJ2-3; 9 bases agree with TRBD2. The germline V gene has CDR1 MNHNS and CDR2 SASEGT. The CDR3 has 19 residues. Losses at the gene ends were 2 bases for V and 1 base for J; bases not matched to a gene: 13. The CDR3 sequence is CASSEKASGVSTGTDTQYF. Written as DNA, the CDR3 is TGTGCCAGCAGTGAAAAGGCTAGCGGGGTTTCTACGGGCACAGATACGCAGTATTTT.

This clonotype counts as medium-sized. V is TRBV20-1 and J is TRBJ2-1, with 9 bases identical to TRBD2. Germline CDR1 is DFQATT and CDR2 is SNEGSKA (reference sequence). Trimming at V came to 4 bases and at J to 0 bases, leaving 1 base not matched to a gene. CDR3 length: 14 amino acids. Written as DNA, the CDR3 is TGCAGTGCTATTAGCGGGGGCTCCTACAATGAGCAGTTCTTC. It codes for CSAISGGSYNEQFF.

Ten or more counts support this clonotype. This chain links TRBV28 with TRBJ2-4; possibly TRBD1 or TRBD2 for D (7 bases each). V lost 5 bases, J lost 5 bases, and 16 bases lay in between. CDR1 MDHEN and CDR2 SYDVKM come from the germline V gene. CDR3 length: 15 amino acids. In nucleotides, the CDR3 is TGTGCCAGCAGTCCAGGGGGGGTAGTGCAAAACATTCAGTACTTC. The encoded protein is CASSPGGVVQNIQYF.

By proportion, this clonotype is medium-sized. This chain links TRBV5-1 with TRBJ1-1, with D uncertain. The V end lost 4 bases, the J end lost 4 bases, and 17 bases lay between the germline ends. Germline lookup yields CDR1 SGHRS and CDR2 YFSETQ. This CDR3 comprises 15 residues. The CDR3 coding sequence is TGCGCCAGCAGCGGGAATGTGGGGATCGGCACTGAAGCTTTCTTT. Its translation is CASSGNVGIGTEAFF. The whole variable domain, remainder taken from reference TRBV5-1 and TRBJ1-1, is KAGVTQTPRYLIKTRGQQVTLSCSPISGHRSVSWYQQTPGQGLQFLFEYFSETQRNKGNFPGRFSGRQFSNSRSEMNVSTLELGDSALYLCASSGNVGIGTEAFFGQGTRLTVV.

This clonotype was observed at least ten times. The chain recombines TRBV6-1 with TRBJ2-7, with TRBD2 matching 7 bases. Germline V gives CDR1 MNHNS, CDR2 SASEGT. The length of the CDR3 is 15 residues. J lost 0 bases, V lost 8 bases, and 10 bases had no gene match. The CDR3 DNA reads as TGTGCCAGCTCCCTAGGGGCTAGCGGCTCCTACGAGCAGTACTTC. Protein product: CASSLGASGSYEQYF.

This clonotype showed up many times. The chain employs TRBV2 and TRBJ2-7; D is unresolved. V lost 8 bases, J lost 5 bases, and 10 bases lay in between. Germline lookup yields CDR1 SNHLY and CDR2 FYNNEI. This CDR3 has 11 amino acids. The CDR3 DNA reads as TGTGCCAGCTTCTCTACAAACGAGCAGTACTTC. Amino acids: CASFSTNEQYF.

This clonotype ranks as medium-sized. One end of the junction fails to match germline, which may point to a read error. The V call is TRBV6-1, the J call TRBJ1-5, with D possibly matching TRBD1 (5 bases). Looked up from germline, CDR1 is MNHNS and CDR2 is SASEGT. The CDR3 is made up of 12 amino acids. The CDR3 DNA follows: TGTGCCAGCACTTGGACGGCAGGGAAGCGCTATTTT. This gives the protein CASTWTAGKRYF.

This clonotype was seen ten or more times. This chain joins TRBV5-1 and TRBJ2-5, with D hard to call. V was pared by 6 bases and J by 2 bases, with 17 bases between. The CDR3 is 15 residues long. Germline CDR1 reads SGHRS; CDR2 reads YFSETQ. As DNA, the CDR3 is TGCGCCAGCACCCGAAGAGTACCTTCACAAGAGACCCAGTACTTC. Translating it yields CASTRRVPSQETQYF.

Many counts were recorded for this clonotype. The V call is TRBV9, the J call TRBJ2-3; 12 nucleotides align to TRBD2. Germline loops: CDR1 SGDLS, CDR2 YYNGEE. V trimming: 3 bases; J trimming: 4 bases; junction bases outside the gene matches: 3. This CDR3 region has 15 residues. The CDR3 is CASSELAGGADTQYF. The CDR3 coding sequence is TGTGCCAGCAGCGAACTAGCGGGAGGAGCAGATACGCAGTATTTT.

The rearrangement joins TRBV3-1 to TRBJ1-2; D unresolved. The germline gives CDR1 LGHDT, CDR2 YNNKEL (reference sequence). Trimming cost V 0 bases and J 5 bases, with 13 bases left between them. The CDR3 runs to 15 residues. The CDR3 coding sequence is TGTGCCAGCAGCCAAGATCTTCACAGATGGTATGGCTACACCTTC. This codes for CASSQDLHRWYGYTF. The full variable domain, in which reference TRBV3-1 and TRBJ1-2 provide the parts outside the CDR3, is DTAVSQTPKYLVTQMGNDKSIKCEQNLGHDTMYWYKQDSKKFLKIMFSYNNKELIINETVPNRFSPKSPDKAHLNLHINSLELGDSAVYFCASSQDLHRWYGYTFGSGTRLTVV.

This clonotype is deemed medium-sized. The chain joins TRBV5-1 to TRBJ2-1, with no clear D. The CDR3 is 15 residues long. Trimming removed 4 bases at V and 0 bases at J, with 11 bases between. Germline CDR1 is SGHRS and CDR2 is YFSETQ. As DNA, the CDR3 is TGCGCCAGCAGCCTCGACTGGTCCTCCTACAATGAGCAGTTCTTC. It encodes CASSLDWSSYNEQFF.

The V gene is TRBV6-6, the J gene TRBJ1-3; TRBD1 is a possible D gene (6 bases). The CDR3 consists of 14 residues. Germline loops: CDR1 MNHNY, CDR2 SVGAGI (reference sequence). Trimming left V 6 bases short and J 8 bases short, with 17 bases between. CDR3 bases: TGTGCCAGCAGCTCGGACAGTCTTTTGGACACCATATATTTT. Translated, it gives CASSSDSLLDTIYF.

This clonotype appeared many times. The V call is TRBV5-1, the J call TRBJ1-1, with D uncertain. CDR3 length: 15 amino acids. The germline V and J ends were trimmed by 0 bases and 1 base, with 10 bases remaining between them. In germline, CDR1 is SGHRS, CDR2 YFSETQ. CDR3 residues: CASSLVPFSNTEAFF. The CDR3, as DNA: TGCGCCAGCAGCTTGGTTCCCTTTTCGAACACTGAAGCTTTCTTT.